The 18 T cell receptor beta chains reported below all come from one sample, sequenced in a study of T-cell reconstitution after alpha-beta-depleted transplantation in children. Construction of the TCRbeta library involved unique molecular identifiers. TCRdb re-called the PCR reads through MiXCR, storing one row per CDR3 protein. The data hold 200,000 to 250,000 distinct CDR3 sequences, with roughly 7.7% observed a single time. The sample consisted of PBMCs, mostly from graft donor cells, taken 180 days after TCRalphabeta/CD19-depleted stem cell transplant. The origin of the receptors is a male patient aged 10 to 17 who had a stem cell transplant for acute lymphoblastic leukemia, so the T cells may come from the graft donor.

This clonotype was observed at least ten times. The gene calls are TRBV11-2 and TRBJ2-7; D remains unclear. Germline CDR1 and CDR2: SGHAT and FQNNGV. CDR3 length equals 12 residues. With 5 bases removed from V and 6 bases from J, the gap between germline ends came to 11 bases. CDR3 sequence: CASSPPSSEQYF. As DNA, the CDR3 is TGTGCCAGCAGCCCCCCCAGTAGCGAGCAGTACTTC.

This clonotype was picked up many times. This chain joins TRBV12-3 or TRBV12-4 and TRBJ2-4, with D possibly matching TRBD1 (5 bases). The CDR3 sequence is 14 residues long. V lost 6 bases and J 3 bases, leaving 12 bases between the germline ends. The CDR3 DNA follows: TGTGCCAGCAGCCCCAGGGTTGGCAAAAACATTCAGTACTTC. It codes for CASSPRVGKNIQYF.

This chain connects TRBV10-3 to TRBJ1-1; possible D gene TRBD1, 6 bases. The germline V gene encodes CDR1 ENHRY and CDR2 SYGVKD. V dropped 7 bases and J dropped 1 base, with 16 bases sitting between them. The CDR3 runs to 15 residues. CDR3 region: CAINTGSWGNTEAFF. CDR3 in DNA: TGTGCCATCAATACAGGGTCCTGGGGGAACACTGAAGCTTTCTTT.

This clonotype was detected ten times or more. This chain joins TRBV7-3 and TRBJ2-2; 8 nucleotides align to TRBD2. The trim removed 5 bases at V and 0 bases at J, leaving 5 bases unmatched. Germline CDR1 and CDR2: SGHTA and FQGTGA. The CDR3 totals 16 residues. Here the CDR3 DNA reads TGTGCCAGCAGCCAAATAGCGGGATCGAACACCGGGGAGCTGTTTTTT. Translating gives CASSQIAGSNTGELFF.

This clonotype was detected ten times or more. This chain connects TRBV18 to TRBJ2-5, with TRBD2 matching over 11 bases. Germline V gene data show CDR1 as KGHSH and CDR2 as LQKENI. CDR3 length equals 16 residues. J was trimmed by 0 bases and V by 6 bases; bases with no gene match: 6. Here the CDR3 reads CASSMTSGAYQETQYF. The CDR3 bases are TGTGCCAGCTCTATGACTAGCGGGGCGTACCAAGAGACCCAGTACTTC.

This clonotype came up many times. The V call is TRBV4-1, the J call TRBJ2-7; TRBD1 matches at 8 bases. The CDR3 has 16 residues. J was trimmed by 0 bases and V by 0 bases; bases with no gene match: 4. Germline assignment: CDR1 MGHRA and CDR2 YSYEKL. Here the CDR3 DNA reads TGCGCCAGCAGCCAAGAGCTTGGACAGGGCTCCTACGAGCAGTACTTC. Protein: CASSQELGQGSYEQYF.

This sequence joins TRBV5-1 and TRBJ2-3, with D tentatively TRBD1 or TRBD2 (5 bases each). CDR3 size: 21 residues. Germline CDR1 SGHRS, CDR2 YFSETQ. Between the trimmed V and J ends, which lost 0 bases and 8 bases, there was a span of 34 bases. CDR3 sequence reads: CASSLAWAGSLPLIPRGTQYF. CDR3 nucleotides: TGCGCCAGCAGCTTGGCCTGGGCAGGGTCCCTTCCCCTGATACCCCGGGGTACGCAGTATTTT.

This clonotype showed up many times. CDR3: CASSLELAGGHEEQYF. CDR3 coding DNA: TGCGCCAGCAGCTTGGAACTAGCGGGGGGGCATGAGGAGCAGTACTTC. The chain employs TRBV5-1 and TRBJ2-7; 13 bases map to TRBD2. V trimming: 0 bases; J trimming: 7 bases; junction bases outside the gene matches: 7. Germline V CDR1 and CDR2: SGHRS, YFSETQ. The CDR3 is made up of 16 amino acids.

This clonotype was seen ten or more times. The chain employs TRBV4-3 and TRBJ1-1, with TRBD1 as a possible D gene (6 bases). Trimming took off 0 bases at V and 1 base at J, with 15 bases between the two ends. Germline loops: CDR1 LGHNA, CDR2 YSLEER. The CDR3 has 17 residues. The CDR3, as DNA: TGCGCCAGCAGCCAAGATATGGCAGGGGTGGGGAACACTGAAGCTTTCTTT. This translates into CASSQDMAGVGNTEAFF.

This clonotype has at least ten counts. The chain carries TRBV10-3 and TRBJ2-1; 7 nucleotides agree with TRBD2. This CDR3 is built from 14 residues. V shed 8 bases, J shed 2 bases, and the junction held 6 bases outside the gene matches. CDR1 and CDR2 from the germline V gene are ENHRY and SYGVKD. The CDR3 region has the DNA TGTGCCATCGGCGGCGGGACTACCTACAATGAGCAGTTCTTC. Translation: CAIGGGTTYNEQFF.

This clonotype was seen only a few times. This chain uses TRBV10-3 with TRBJ1-3; D gene uncertain. The V end lost 8 bases, the J end lost 3 bases, and 11 bases lay between the germline ends. The germline gives CDR1 ENHRY, CDR2 SYGVKD. CDR3 length equals 13 residues. CDR3 region: CAIHQGLGNTIYF. The CDR3 nucleotides read TGTGCCATCCACCAAGGGCTTGGAAACACCATATATTTT.

This clonotype has at least ten counts. V is TRBV29-1 and J is TRBJ2-1; 7 bases fit TRBD2. The CDR3 contains 16 residues. V gave up 0 bases and J gave up 2 bases; unmatched junction bases: 7. Germline V gene data show CDR1 as SQVTM and CDR2 as ANQGSEA. CDR3: CSVEDTGGRPYNEQFF. The CDR3 bases are TGCAGCGTTGAAGATACGGGCGGGAGACCCTACAATGAGCAGTTCTTC.

This clonotype has a count of ten or more. V is TRBV5-1 and J is TRBJ2-7; D is possibly TRBD1 or TRBD2 (6 bases each). CDR1 and CDR2 (germline): SGHRS, YFSETQ. The CDR3 is 14 residues long. The V gene lost 5 bases and the J gene lost 5 bases, with 17 bases spanning the gap. The chain's CDR3 is CASRGGLGAHEQYF. As DNA, the CDR3 is TGCGCCAGCAGGGGGGGATTGGGGGCCCACGAGCAGTACTTC.

This clonotype appeared many times. The chain has TRBV6-2 or TRBV6-3 and TRBJ1-1, with 7 bases lining up with TRBD1. CDR1 and CDR2 (germline): MNHEY, SVGEGT. There are 16 residues in the CDR3. J lost 0 bases, V lost 4 bases, and 8 bases had no gene match. CDR3 DNA sequence: TGTGCCAGCAGTTGGGGTGGACAGGTCGTGAACACTGAAGCTTTCTTT. As protein: CASSWGGQVVNTEAFF.

This clonotype occurred many times. V usage is TRBV6-1 and J usage is TRBJ1-1, with 8 positions matching TRBD1. V trimming: 7 bases; J trimming: 5 bases; junction bases outside the gene matches: 9. Germline V lookup: CDR1 MNHNS, CDR2 SASEGT. The CDR3 runs to 14 residues. CDR3: CASKPGRGPTEAFF. CDR3 coding DNA: TGTGCCAGCAAACCTGGCAGGGGGCCTACTGAAGCTTTCTTT.

In this sample, this clonotype turned up many times. CDR3 in DNA: TGCAGTGCTACTGGACAGGGGATCACTGAAGCTTTCTTT. It is translated as CSATGQGITEAFF. This rearrangement joins TRBV20-1 to TRBJ1-1; TRBD1 aligns across 9 bases. V was pared by 4 bases and J by 4 bases, with 4 bases of the junction left unmatched. Germline CDR1 DFQATT, CDR2 SNEGSKA (reference sequence). CDR3 length: 13 amino acids.

This clonotype was seen a handful of times. The rearrangement links TRBV6-5 to TRBJ1-2, with a possible D match to TRBD1 (6 bases). Trimming left V 0 bases short and J 8 bases short, with 10 bases between. The germline CDR1 and CDR2 sequences are MNHEY and SVGAGI. CDR3 length: 13 amino acids. In DNA, the CDR3 is TGTGCCAGCAGTTACTCAGGGGGGAGAGGCTACACCTTC. Residues: CASSYSGGRGYTF.

This clonotype was picked up many times. The V and J genes are TRBV14 and TRBJ2-2; D is perhaps TRBD2 (5 bases). V lost 3 bases and J lost 11, with 10 bases in between. The CDR3 contains 12 residues. Germline CDR1 and CDR2: SGHDN and FVKESK. CDR3 sequence (DNA): TGTGCCAGCAGCCAGGAGGCGATAGAGCTGTTTTTT. It specifies CASSQEAIELFF.